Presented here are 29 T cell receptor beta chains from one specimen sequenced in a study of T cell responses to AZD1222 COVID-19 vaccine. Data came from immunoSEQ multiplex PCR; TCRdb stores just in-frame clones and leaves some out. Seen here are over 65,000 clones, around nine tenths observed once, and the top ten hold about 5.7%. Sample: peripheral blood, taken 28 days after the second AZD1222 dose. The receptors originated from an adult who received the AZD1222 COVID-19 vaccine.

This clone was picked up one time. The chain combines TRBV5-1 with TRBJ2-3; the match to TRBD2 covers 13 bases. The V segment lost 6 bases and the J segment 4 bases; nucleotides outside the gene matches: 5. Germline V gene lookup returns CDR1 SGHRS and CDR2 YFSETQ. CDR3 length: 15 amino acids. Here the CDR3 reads CASTFGTSGADTQYF. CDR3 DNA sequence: TGCGCCAGCACTTTCGGGACTAGCGGGGCAGATACGCAGTATTTT.

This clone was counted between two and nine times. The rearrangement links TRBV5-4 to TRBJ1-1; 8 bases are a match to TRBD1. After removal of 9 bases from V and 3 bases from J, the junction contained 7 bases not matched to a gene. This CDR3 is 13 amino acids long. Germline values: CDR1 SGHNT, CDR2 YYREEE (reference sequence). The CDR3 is CAIGQGGDTEAFF. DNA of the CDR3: TGTGCCATCGGACAGGGAGGGGACACTGAAGCTTTCTTT.

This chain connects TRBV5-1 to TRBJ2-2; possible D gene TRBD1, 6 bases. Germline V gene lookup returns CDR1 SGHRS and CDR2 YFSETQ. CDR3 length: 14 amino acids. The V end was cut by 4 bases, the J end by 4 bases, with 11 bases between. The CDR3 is CASSQRTVTGELFF. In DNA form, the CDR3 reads TGCGCCAGCAGCCAAAGGACAGTCACCGGGGAGCTGTTTTTT.

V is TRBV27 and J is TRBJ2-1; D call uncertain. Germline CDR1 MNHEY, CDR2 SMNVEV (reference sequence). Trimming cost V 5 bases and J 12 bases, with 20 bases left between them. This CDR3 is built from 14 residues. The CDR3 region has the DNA TGTGCCAGCAGTCCGACGCCCCACGACCTACGGCAGTTCTTC. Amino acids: CASSPTPHDLRQFF.

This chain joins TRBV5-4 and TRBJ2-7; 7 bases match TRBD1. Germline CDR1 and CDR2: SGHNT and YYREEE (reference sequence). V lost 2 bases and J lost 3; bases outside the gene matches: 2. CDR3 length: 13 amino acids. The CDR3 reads CASSLQGHYEQYV. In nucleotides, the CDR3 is TGTGCCAGCAGCTTACAGGGGCACTACGAGCAGTACGTC.

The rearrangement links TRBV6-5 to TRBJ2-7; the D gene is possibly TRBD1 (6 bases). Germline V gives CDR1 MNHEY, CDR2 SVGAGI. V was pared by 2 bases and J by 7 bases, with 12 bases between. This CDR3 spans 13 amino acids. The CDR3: CASSYPGTKEQYF. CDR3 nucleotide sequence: TGTGCCAGCAGTTACCCCGGGACAAAGGAGCAGTACTTC.

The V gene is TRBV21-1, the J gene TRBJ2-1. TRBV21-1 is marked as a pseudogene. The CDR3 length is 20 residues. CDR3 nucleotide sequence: TGTGCCAGCAGCAAAAATACTCGCTACAAAACTCTAAGCTCCTACAATGAGCAGTTCTTC. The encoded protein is CASSKNTRYKTLSSYNEQFF.

The CDR3 loop reads CASSIGGPYGYTF. CDR3 sequence (DNA): TGTGCCAGTAGTATAGGGGGCCCATATGGCTACACCTTC. The rearrangement joins TRBV19 to TRBJ1-2; tentatively, D is TRBD1 (5 bases). Germline lookup yields CDR1 LNHDA and CDR2 SQIVND (reference sequence). V was cut by 1 base and J by 5 bases, with 8 bases left in between. This CDR3 has 13 amino acids.

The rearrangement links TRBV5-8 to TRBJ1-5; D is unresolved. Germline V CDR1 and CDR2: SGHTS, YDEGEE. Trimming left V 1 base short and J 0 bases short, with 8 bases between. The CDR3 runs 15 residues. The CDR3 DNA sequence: TGTGCCAGCAGCTTGCAGGCCTATAGCAATCAGCCCCAGCATTTT. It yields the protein CASSLQAYSNQPQHF.

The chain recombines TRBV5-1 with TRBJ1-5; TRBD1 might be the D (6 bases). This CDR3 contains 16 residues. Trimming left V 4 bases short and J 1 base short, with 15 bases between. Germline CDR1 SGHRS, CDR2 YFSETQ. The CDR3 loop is CASSPTGARSNQPQHF. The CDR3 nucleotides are TGCGCCAGCAGCCCCACGGGGGCGAGGAGCAATCAGCCCCAGCATTTT. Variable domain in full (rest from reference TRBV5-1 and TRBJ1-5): KAGVTQTPRYLIKTRGQQVTLSCSPISGHRSVSWYQQTPGQGLQFLFEYFSETQRNKGNFPGRFSGRQFSNSRSEMNVSTLELGDSALYLCASSPTGARSNQPQHFGDGTRLSIL.

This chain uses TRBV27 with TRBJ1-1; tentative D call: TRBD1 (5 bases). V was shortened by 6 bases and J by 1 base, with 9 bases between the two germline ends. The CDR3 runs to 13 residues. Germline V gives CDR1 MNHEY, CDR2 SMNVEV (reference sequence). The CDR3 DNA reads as TGTGCCAGCAGACCCACAGGGAACACTGAAGCTTTCTTT. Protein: CASRPTGNTEAFF.

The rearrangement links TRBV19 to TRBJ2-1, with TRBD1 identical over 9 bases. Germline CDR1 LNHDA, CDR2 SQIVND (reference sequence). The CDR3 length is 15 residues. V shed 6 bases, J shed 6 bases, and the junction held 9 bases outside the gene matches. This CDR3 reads CASSRGQGPGNEQFF. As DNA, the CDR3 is TGTGCCAGTAGCCGGGGACAGGGCCCTGGCAATGAGCAGTTCTTC.

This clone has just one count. CDR3 in amino acids: CAISERVSSFKNIQYF. The CDR3 DNA is TGTGCCATCAGTGAGAGGGTGAGTAGTTTCAAAAACATTCAGTACTTC. The chain links TRBV10-3 to TRBJ2-4; D not resolved. Germline values: CDR1 ENHRY, CDR2 SYGVKD. The CDR3 consists of 16 residues. V lost 2 bases and J lost 3, with 14 bases in between.

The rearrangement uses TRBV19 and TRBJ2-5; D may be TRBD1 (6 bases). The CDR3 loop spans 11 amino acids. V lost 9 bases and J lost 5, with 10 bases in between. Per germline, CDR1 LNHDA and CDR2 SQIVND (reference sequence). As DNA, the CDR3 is TGTGCCAGCAAAACAGGGGAGACCCAGTACTTC. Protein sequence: CASKTGETQYF.

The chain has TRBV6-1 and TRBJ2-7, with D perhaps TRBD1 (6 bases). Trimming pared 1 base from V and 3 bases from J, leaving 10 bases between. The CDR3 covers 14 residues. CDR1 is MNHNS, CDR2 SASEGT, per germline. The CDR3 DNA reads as TGTGCCAGCAGTGAAGGGGGGCTTGGCTACGAGCAGTACTTC. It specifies CASSEGGLGYEQYF.

CDR3 sequence reads: CASSPGGIPNTEAFF. In nucleotides, the CDR3 is TGTGCCAGCAGTCCGGGGGGGATACCGAACACTGAAGCTTTCTTT. The V gene is TRBV27, the J gene TRBJ1-1; weak D call: TRBD1 (5 bases). CDR1 MNHEY and CDR2 SMNVEV come from the germline V gene (reference sequence). Trimming removed 5 bases at V and 1 base at J, with 14 bases between. The CDR3 totals 15 residues.

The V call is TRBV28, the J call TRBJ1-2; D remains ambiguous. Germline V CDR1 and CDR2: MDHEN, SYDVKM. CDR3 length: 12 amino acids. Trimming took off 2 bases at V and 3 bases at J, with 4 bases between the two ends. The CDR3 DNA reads TGTGCCAGCAGTTTAGGGGACTATGGCTACACCTTC. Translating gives CASSLGDYGYTF.

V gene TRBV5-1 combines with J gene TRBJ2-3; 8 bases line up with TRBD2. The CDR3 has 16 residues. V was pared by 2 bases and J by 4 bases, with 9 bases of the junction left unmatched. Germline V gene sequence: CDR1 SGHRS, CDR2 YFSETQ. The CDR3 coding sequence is TGCGCCAGCAGCTTATCCCAGCGGGGGCTCGCAGATACGCAGTATTTT. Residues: CASSLSQRGLADTQYF.

CDR3 DNA: TGTGCCAGCAGCTTAGGTGTGGCCGCTCAGGGAGAAAAACTGTTTTTT. Protein product: CASSLGVAAQGEKLFF. The chain is built from TRBV7-2 and TRBJ1-4; D may be TRBD1 (5 bases). In germline, CDR1 is SGHTA, CDR2 FQGNSA. The CDR3 loop spans 16 amino acids. V was pared by 1 base and J by 8 bases, with 17 bases between.

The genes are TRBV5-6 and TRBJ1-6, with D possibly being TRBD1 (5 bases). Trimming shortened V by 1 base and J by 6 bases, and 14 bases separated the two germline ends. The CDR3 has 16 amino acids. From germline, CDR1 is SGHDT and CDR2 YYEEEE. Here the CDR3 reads CASSLMKRGGNSPLHF. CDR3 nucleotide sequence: TGTGCCAGCAGCTTGATGAAAAGGGGCGGTAATTCACCCCTCCACTTT.

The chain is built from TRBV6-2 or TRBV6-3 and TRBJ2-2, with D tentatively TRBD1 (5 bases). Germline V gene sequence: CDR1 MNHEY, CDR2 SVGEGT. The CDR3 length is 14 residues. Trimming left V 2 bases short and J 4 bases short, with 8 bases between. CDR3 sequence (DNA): TGTGCCAGCAGTTACCATAGGGGCACCGGGGAGCTGTTTTTT. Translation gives CASSYHRGTGELFF.

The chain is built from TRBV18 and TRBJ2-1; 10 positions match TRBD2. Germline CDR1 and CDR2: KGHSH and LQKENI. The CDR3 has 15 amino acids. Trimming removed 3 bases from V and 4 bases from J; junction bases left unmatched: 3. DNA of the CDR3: TGTGCCAGCTCACCCGGGACTAGCGATTACAATGAGCAGTTCTTC. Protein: CASSPGTSDYNEQFF.

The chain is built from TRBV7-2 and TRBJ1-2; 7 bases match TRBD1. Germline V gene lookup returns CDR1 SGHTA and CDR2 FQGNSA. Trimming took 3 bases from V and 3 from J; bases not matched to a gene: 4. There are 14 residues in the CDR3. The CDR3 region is CASSLATGHYGYTF. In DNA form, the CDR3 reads TGTGCCAGCAGCTTGGCGACAGGGCACTATGGCTACACCTTC.

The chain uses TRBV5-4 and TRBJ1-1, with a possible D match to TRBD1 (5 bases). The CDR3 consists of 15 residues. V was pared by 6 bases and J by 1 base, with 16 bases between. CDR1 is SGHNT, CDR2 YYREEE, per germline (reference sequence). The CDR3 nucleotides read TGTGCCAGCAAACTCGGACATGGACAGAACACTGAAGCTTTCTTT. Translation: CASKLGHGQNTEAFF. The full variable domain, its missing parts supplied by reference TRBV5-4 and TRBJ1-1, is ETGVTQSPTHLIKTRGQQVTLRCSSQSGHNTVSWYQQALGQGPQFIFQYYREEENGRGNFPPRFSGLQFPNYSSELNVNALELDDSALYLCASKLGHGQNTEAFFGQGTRLTVV.

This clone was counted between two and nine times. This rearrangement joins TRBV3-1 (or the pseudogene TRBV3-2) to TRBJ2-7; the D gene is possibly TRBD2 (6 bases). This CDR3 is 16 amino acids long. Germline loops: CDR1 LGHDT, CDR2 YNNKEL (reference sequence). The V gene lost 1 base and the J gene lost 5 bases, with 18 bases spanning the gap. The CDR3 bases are TGTGCCAGCAGCCAAGCTCTCGCGGGGCTCGATGACGAGCAGTACTTC. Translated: CASSQALAGLDDEQYF.

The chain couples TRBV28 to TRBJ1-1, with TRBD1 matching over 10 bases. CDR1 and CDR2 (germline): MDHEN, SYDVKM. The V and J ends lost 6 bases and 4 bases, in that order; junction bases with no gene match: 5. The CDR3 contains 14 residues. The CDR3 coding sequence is TGTGCCAGCAGCCAGGGACAGGGGCGCACTGAAGCTTTCTTT. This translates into CASSQGQGRTEAFF.

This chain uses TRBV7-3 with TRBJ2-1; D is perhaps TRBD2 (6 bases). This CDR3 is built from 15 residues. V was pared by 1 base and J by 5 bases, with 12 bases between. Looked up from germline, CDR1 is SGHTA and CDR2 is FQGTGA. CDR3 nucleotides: TGTGCCAGCAGCTTAAGTAGCGGAGAGAACAATGAGCAGTTCTTC. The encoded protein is CASSLSSGENNEQFF.

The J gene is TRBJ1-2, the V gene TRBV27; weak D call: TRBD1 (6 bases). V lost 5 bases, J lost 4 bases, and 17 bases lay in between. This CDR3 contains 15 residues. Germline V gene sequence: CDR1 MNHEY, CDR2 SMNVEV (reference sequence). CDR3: CASSAQGLVTYGYTF. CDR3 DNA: TGTGCCAGCAGTGCACAGGGCCTCGTAACCTATGGCTACACCTTC.

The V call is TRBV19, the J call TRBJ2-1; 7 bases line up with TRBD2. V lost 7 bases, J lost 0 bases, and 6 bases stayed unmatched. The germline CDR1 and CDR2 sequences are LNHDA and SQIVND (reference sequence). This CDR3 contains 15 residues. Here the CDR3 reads CASTPAGSSYNEQFF. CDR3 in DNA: TGTGCCAGTACCCCAGCGGGGAGCTCCTACAATGAGCAGTTCTTC.